The text below deals with one T cell receptor beta chain. Its antigen is unidentified. This CDR3 contains 15 residues. From germline, CDR1 is SGDLS and CDR2 YYNGEE. J lost 2 bases, V lost 4 bases, and 8 bases had no gene match. Profiling relied on immunoSEQ multiplex PCR, and the TCRdb table lists in-frame clones only, not all of them. Of 220,000 or so clones listed, around 86% were seen once; the top ten hold roughly 2%. The approximately 120-subject validation cohort, separate from the approximately 630-subject first cohort, included the donors. This sample is drawn from a study of cytomegalovirus exposure and HLA in healthy donors. Findings of the study overall: There were some public TCRs occurring in many donors, but most TCR sequences were rare.

What was sequenced was PBMCs. The V call is TRBV9, the J call TRBJ2-7; TRBD2 matches 8 bases. The TCR originated in a woman aged 18-29 years in good health and CMV-seropositive. Here the CDR3 reads CASSLATGRAYEQYF. The CDR3 nucleotides are TGTGCCAGCAGCCTCGCTACCGGGAGGGCCTACGAGCAGTACTTC.